The present TCR beta chain was sequenced within a study of cytomegalovirus exposure and HLA in healthy donors. Comments on this clone: Its specificity is unknown.

Study-level results: What a later analysis showed was that several of the most significant clusters appeared linked to common viral pathogens.

Researchers ran the PCR with 60 Vbeta and 13 Jbeta primers. Per the authors' pipeline: Later reanalysis found 70 million to 95 million unique TCR beta chains, roughly 10 million of them shared. Produced via immunoSEQ multiplex PCR; TCRdb's table is partial and in-frame only. V and J calls and clone size are copied from that table; D and trimming were computed from the DNA. The sample includes around 200,000 clones, around 75% seen only once; the top ten take roughly 6.3%. Despite likely unrecorded immune exposures, the donors were nominally healthy at the time of sampling. The CDR3 is 11 amino acids. CDR1 is MNHNY, CDR2 SVGAGI, per germline (reference sequence). Trimming took 1 base from V and 9 from J, leaving 6 bases between them.

Sequenced input: PBMCs. This TCR came from a man between 35 and 55 years old in good health and CMV-seropositive. V is TRBV6-6 and J is TRBJ2-5, with D unresolved. CDR3 in amino acids: CASSYFRAQYF. In DNA form, the CDR3 reads TGTGCCAGCAGTTACTTCCGGGCCCAGTACTTC.